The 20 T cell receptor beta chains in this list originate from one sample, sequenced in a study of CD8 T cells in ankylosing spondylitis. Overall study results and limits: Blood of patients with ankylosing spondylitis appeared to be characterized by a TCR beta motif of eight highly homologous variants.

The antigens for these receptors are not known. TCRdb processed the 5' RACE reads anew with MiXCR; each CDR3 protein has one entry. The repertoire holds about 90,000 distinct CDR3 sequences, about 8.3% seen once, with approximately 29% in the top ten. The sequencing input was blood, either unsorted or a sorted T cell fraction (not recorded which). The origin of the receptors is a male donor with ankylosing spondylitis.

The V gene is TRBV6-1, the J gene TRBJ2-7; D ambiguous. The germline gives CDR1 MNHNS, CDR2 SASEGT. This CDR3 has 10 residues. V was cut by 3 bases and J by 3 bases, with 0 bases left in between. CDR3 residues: CASSDYEQYV. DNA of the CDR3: TGTGCCAGCAGTGACTACGAGCAGTACGTC.

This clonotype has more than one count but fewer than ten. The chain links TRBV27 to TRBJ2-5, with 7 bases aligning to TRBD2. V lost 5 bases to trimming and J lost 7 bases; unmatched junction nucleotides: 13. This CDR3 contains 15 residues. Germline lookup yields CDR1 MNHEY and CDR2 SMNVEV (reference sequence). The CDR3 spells CASSSRLHRGGTQYF. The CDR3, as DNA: TGTGCCAGCAGTAGCCGGCTACACCGCGGGGGGACCCAGTACTTC.

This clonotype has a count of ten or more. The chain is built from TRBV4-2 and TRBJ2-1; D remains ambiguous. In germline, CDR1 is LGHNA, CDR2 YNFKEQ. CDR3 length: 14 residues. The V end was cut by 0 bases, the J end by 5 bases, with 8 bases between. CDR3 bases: TGTGCCAGCAGCCAAGATTTGAGAAACAATGAGCAGTTCTTC. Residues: CASSQDLRNNEQFF.

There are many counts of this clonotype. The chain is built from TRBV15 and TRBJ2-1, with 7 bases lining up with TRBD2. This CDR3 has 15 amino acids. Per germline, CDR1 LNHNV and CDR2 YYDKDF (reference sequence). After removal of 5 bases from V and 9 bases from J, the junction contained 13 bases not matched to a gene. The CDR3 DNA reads TGTGCCACCAGCGGCTCTAGCGGACTACATGCTGAGCAGTTCTTC. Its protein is CATSGSSGLHAEQFF. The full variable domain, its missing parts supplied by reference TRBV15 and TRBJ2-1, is DAMVIQNPRYQVTQFGKPVTLSCSQTLNHNVMYWYQQKSSQAPKLLFHYYDKDFNNEADTPDNFQSRRPNTSFCFLDIRSPGLGDTAMYLCATSGSSGLHAEQFFGPGTRLTVL.

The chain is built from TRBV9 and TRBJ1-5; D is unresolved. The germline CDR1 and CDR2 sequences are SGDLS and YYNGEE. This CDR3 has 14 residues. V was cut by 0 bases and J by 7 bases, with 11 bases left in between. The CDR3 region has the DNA TGTGCCAGCAGCGTAGGAGTGGGTAGCCAGCCCCAGCATTTT. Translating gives CASSVGVGSQPQHF.

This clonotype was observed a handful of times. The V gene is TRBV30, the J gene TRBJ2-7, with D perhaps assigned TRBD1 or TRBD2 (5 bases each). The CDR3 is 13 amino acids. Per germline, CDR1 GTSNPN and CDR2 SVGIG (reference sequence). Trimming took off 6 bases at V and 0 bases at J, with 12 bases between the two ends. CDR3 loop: CACRGRDSYEQYF. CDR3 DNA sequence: TGTGCCTGCCGGGGCAGGGACTCCTACGAGCAGTACTTC.

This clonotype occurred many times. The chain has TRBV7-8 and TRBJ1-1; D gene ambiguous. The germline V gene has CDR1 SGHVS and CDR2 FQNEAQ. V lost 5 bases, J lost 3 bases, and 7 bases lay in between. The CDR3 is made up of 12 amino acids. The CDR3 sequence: CASSNWDTEAFF. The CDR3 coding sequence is TGTGCCAGCAGCAACTGGGACACTGAAGCTTTCTTT.

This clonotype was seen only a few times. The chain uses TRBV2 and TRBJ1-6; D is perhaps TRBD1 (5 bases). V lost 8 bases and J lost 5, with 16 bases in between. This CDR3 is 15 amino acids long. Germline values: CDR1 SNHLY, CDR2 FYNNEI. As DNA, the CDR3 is TGTGCCAGCTTGGAACCGCGGGGGGATAATTCACCCCTCCACTTT. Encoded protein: CASLEPRGDNSPLHF.

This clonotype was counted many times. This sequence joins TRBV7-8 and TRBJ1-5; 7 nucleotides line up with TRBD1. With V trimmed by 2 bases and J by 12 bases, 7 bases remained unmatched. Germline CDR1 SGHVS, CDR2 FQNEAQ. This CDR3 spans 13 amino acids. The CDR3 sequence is CASSLRGDSDQHF. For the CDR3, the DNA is TGTGCCAGCAGCTTAAGGGGGGACAGTGACCAGCATTTT.

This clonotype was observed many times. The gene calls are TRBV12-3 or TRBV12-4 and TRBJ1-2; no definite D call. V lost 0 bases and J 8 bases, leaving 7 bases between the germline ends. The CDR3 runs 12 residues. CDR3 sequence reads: CASSLALSGYTF. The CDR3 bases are TGTGCCAGCAGTTTAGCCTTGAGCGGCTACACCTTC.

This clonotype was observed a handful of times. The CDR3 is CASSVGVAGGQYEQYF. CDR3 in DNA: TGTGCCAGCAGCGTAGGGGTAGCGGGAGGACAGTACGAGCAGTACTTC. This chain connects TRBV9 to TRBJ2-7; 10 bases are shared with TRBD2. From germline, CDR1 is SGDLS and CDR2 YYNGEE. The CDR3 sequence is 16 residues long. Germline trimming cut 0 bases from V and 4 bases from J; bases unmatched to any gene: 7.

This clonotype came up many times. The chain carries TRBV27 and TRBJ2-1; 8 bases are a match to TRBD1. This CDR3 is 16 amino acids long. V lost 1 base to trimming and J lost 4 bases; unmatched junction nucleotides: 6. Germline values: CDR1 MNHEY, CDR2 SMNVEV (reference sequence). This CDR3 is CASSLLVTGVYNEQFF. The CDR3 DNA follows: TGTGCCAGCAGTTTATTGGTGACAGGGGTATACAATGAGCAGTTCTTC.

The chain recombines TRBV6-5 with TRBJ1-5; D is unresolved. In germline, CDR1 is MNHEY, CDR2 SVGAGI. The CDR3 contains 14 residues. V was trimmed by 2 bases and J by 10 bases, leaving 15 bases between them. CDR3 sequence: CASSYRDGEAPQHF. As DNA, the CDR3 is TGTGCCAGCAGTTACAGGGATGGTGAGGCTCCCCAGCATTTT.

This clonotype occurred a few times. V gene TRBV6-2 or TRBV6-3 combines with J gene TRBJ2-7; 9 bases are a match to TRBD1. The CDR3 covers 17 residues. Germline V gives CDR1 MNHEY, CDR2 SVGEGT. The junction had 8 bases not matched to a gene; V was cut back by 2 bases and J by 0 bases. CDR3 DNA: TGTGCCAGCAGTTACCCCCCCACAGGGGGCGCCTCCTACGAGCAGTACGTC. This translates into CASSYPPTGGASYEQYV.

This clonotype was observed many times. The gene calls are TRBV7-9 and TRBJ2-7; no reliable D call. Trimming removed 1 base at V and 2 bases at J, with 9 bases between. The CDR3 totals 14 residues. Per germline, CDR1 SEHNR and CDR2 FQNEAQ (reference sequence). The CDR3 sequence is CASSLVGKAYEQYF. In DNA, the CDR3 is TGTGCCAGCAGCTTAGTAGGCAAGGCCTACGAGCAGTACTTC.

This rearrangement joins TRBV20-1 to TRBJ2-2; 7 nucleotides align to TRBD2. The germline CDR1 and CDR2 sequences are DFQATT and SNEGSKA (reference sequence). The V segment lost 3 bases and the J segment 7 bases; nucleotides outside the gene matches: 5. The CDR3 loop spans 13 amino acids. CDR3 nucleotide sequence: TGCAGTGCTAGTTCTCGGGACTACGGGGAGCTGTTTTTT. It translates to CSASSRDYGELFF.

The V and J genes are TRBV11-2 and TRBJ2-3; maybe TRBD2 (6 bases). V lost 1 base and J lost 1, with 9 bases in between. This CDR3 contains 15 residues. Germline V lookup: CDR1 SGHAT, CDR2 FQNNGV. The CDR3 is CASSLVGGGTDTQYF. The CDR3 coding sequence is TGTGCCAGCAGCTTAGTGGGAGGTGGCACAGATACGCAGTATTTT.

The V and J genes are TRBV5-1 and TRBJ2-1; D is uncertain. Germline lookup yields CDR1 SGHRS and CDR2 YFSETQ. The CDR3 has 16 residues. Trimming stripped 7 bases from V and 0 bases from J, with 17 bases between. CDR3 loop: CASRRTDISSYNEQFF. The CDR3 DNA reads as TGCGCCAGCCGAAGAACAGATATTAGCTCCTACAATGAGCAGTTCTTC.

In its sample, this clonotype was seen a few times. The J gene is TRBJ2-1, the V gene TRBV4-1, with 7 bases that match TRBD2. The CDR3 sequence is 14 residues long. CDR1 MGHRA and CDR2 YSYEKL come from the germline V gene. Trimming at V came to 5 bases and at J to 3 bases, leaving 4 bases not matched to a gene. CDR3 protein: CASSGGGDYNEQFF. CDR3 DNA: TGCGCCAGCAGCGGGGGGGGGGACTACAATGAGCAGTTCTTC.

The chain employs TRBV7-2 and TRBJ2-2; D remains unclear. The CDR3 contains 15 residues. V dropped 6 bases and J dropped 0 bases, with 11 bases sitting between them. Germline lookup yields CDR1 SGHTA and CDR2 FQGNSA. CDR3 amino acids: CASSSRESNTGELFF. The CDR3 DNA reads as TGTGCCAGCAGTTCAAGGGAATCGAACACCGGGGAGCTGTTTTTT.